This TCR beta chain was sequenced for a study of shared clonotypes between healthy human individuals (dated by TCRdb to 2018 to 2021). Regarding the complete study: A couple of women and three men aged 18 to 49 years were included in the cohort. For each donor, CD4 naive and CD4 memory were each run on three plates, CD8 naive on two plates, and CD8 memory on one plate. The study deeply sequenced blood TCR repertoires of about 5 healthy adults to estimate repertoire size and the extent of clonotype sharing between individuals. To increase sequencing depth and limit assay-specific biases, different laboratories used diverse techniques to prepare libraries and sequence TCR repertoires. Leukapheresis yielded between about 0.94 and 9.5 billion PBMCs per donor. The investigation overall reported the following: Only blood was sampled, and tissue TCR repertoires likely differ from those in blood. Because the study included a small number of donors, the genetic and exposure-history diversity represented was limited. Higher generation probabilities were observed for clonotypes shared by all four sorted-subset donors than for non-shared clonotypes. Sharing across four donors was observed for 4.5% to 6.5% of naive CD4, over 3% of naive CD8, over 2% of memory CD4, and roughly 0.4% of memory CD8 clonotypes. Pairwise subsampling led to the expectation that sequencing depth would affect the degree of clonotype sharing among donors. Larger estimated clonotype richness was generally found for naive subsets than for memory subsets. Even with the large sequencing depth, rarefaction of the sorted-subset datasets indicated that sequencing was incomplete.

In the case of this clone: Its specific antigen is unknown. No base qualities exist here, and no much larger clone lies one base off it.

Using the deep immunoSEQ assay, multiplex PCR amplified TCR CDR3 regions from genomic DNA. Genomic DNA extracted from each cell subset was distributed evenly over all wells of several immunoSEQ 96-well plates, and each plate served as one replicate. For sorted subsets, each replicate PCR was loaded with 200 ng genomic DNA, equivalent to 30,000 or so T cell genomes. Purified libraries were quantified with a Qubit 3.0 fluorometer, sized on a Bioanalyzer 2100, and re-quantified with the KAPA Library Quantification kit. Every immunoSEQ 96-well plate was sequenced on a dedicated single-read 150-cycle Illumina NextSeq 550 flow cell. In the original analysis: Because only junctional sequences without quality scores were contained in the immunoSEQ output, filtering matching that applied to full-length reads could not be performed. To assign V/J genes and CDR3, sequences were annotated against IMGT germline references using PyIR, a Python wrapper for IgBLAST v1.9. Reads were removed for weak V/J assignments (E-value above 1e-6), missing CDR3, stop codons, out-of-frame junctions, or ambiguous translated residues. V3J clonotypes were defined as sequences sharing the same inferred V gene, J gene, and CDR3 amino acid sequence. Percentage overlap between repertoires was computed as shared unique clonotypes divided by the size of the smaller repertoire. Richness of each repertoire was evaluated using RTK rarefaction, the Chao1 estimator, and Recon v2.1 estimates of unobserved clonotypes. Generation probabilities for all TCRbeta clonotypes obtained by the gDNA method from four donors were computed using OLGA. In its TCRdb copy, this immuneACCESS table keeps in-frame sequences only and misses some clones. Where compared with another copy, unresolved V genes explain less than half of these, and the others have no known cause. Clone size and V and J calls were adopted from that table, with D and trimming inferred from the DNA. This sample lists approximately 810,000 clones; about 92% were detected once. The ten largest clones take up less than 25% of the sample.

For the CD8 naive samples, CD45RO-negative cells were positively selected for CCR7, yielding a CD45RA+CCR7+ population from which TemRA cells were excluded. The donors were healthy, HIV-negative adults with no recently reported acute infections or vaccinations. Every donor was a Caucasian adult residing in Nashville, Tennessee, USA. After blood collection by leukapheresis, PBMCs were isolated using Ficoll-Histopaque density gradient centrifugation and then cryopreserved in the vapor phase of liquid nitrogen. Analytical flow cytometry was used to check the purity and quantity of each magnetically sorted T cell population. Genomic DNA was isolated from every sorted fraction and measured by UV absorbance on a Nanodrop 2000c. Reading the germline V gene gives CDR1 SGHVS and CDR2 FQNEAQ. The CDR3 runs 13 residues from the cysteine to the phenylalanine. Only the CDR3 part of the read is kept: 39 bases, read in frame from the first base. The V and J ends are trimmed by 3 bases and 10 bases, leaving 13 bases between them.

The TCR originated in a man aged 30-40 years in good health. Sequenced input: naive CD8+ T cells sorted from blood. The intended sense of this specimen's cell subset or site label: CD45RA+CCR7+. This chain joins TRBV7-8 to TRBJ2-1; a tentative D call is TRBD1 (5 bases match). CDR3 sequence: CASSLSRAMEQFF. The nucleotide sequence is given as TGTGCCAGCAGCTTGAGCAGGGCGATGGAGCAGTTCTTC.